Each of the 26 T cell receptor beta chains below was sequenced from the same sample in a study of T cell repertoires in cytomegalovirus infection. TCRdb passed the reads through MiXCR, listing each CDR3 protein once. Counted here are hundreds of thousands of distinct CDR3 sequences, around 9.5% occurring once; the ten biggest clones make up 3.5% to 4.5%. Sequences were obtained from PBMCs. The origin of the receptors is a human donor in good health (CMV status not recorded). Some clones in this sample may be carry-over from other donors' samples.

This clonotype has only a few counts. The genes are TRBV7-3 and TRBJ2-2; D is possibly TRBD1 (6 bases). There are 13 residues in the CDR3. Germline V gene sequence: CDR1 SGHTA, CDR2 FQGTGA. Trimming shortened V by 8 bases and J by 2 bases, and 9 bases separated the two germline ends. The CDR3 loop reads CASGQPNTGELFF. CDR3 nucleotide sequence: TGTGCCAGCGGACAGCCTAACACCGGGGAGCTGTTTTTT.

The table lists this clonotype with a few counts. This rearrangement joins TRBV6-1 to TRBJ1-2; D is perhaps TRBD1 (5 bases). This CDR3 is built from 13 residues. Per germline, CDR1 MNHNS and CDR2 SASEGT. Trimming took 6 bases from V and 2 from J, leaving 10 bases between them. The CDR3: CASSPDKNYGYTF. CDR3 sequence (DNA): TGTGCCAGCAGCCCGGACAAGAACTATGGCTACACCTTC.

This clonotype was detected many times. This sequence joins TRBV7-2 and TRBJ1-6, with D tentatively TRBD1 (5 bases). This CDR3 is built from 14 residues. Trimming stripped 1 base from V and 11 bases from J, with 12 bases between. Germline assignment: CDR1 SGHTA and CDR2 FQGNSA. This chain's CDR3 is CASSLGGGEAPLHF. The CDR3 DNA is TGTGCCAGCAGCTTAGGTGGGGGAGAGGCACCCCTCCACTTT. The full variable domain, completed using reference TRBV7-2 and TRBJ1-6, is GAGVSQSPSNKVTEKGKDVELRCDPISGHTALYWYRQSLGQGLEFLIYFQGNSAPDKSGLPSDRFSAERTGGSVSTLTIQRTQQEDSAVYLCASSLGGGEAPLHFGNGTRLTVT.

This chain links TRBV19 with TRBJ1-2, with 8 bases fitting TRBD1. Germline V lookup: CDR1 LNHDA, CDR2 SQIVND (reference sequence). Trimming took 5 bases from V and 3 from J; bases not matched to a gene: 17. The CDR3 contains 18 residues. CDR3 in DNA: TGTGCCAGTAGTTTGGAGGGGGACAGGACCTCCACGGACTATGGCTACACCTTC. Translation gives CASSLEGDRTSTDYGYTF.

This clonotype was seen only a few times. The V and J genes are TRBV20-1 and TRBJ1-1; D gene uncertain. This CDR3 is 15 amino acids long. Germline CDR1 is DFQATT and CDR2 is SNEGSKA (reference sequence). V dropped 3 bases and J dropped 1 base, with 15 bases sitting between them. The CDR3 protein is CSARSTGGRNTEAFF. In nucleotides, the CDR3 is TGCAGTGCTAGGTCAACGGGAGGGAGGAACACTGAAGCTTTCTTT.

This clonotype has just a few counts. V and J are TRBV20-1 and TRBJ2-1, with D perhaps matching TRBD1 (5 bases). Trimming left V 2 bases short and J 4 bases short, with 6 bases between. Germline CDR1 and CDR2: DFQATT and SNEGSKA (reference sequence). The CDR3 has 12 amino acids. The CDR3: CSARRQYNEQFF. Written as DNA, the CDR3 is TGCAGTGCTAGAAGACAGTACAATGAGCAGTTCTTC.

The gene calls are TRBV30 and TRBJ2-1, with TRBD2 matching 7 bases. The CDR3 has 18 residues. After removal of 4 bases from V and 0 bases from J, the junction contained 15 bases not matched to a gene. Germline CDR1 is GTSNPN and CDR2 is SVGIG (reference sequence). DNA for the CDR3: TGTGCCTGGAATGTCAGGTTGGGGGGGTTCCGCTCCTACAATGAGCAGTTCTTC. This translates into CAWNVRLGGFRSYNEQFF.

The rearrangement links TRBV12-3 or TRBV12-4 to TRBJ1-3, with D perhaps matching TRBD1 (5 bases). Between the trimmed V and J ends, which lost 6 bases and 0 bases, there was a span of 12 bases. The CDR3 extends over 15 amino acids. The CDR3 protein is CASRPGHSSGNTIYF. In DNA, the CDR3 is TGTGCCAGCAGGCCTGGACACAGCTCTGGAAACACCATATATTTT.

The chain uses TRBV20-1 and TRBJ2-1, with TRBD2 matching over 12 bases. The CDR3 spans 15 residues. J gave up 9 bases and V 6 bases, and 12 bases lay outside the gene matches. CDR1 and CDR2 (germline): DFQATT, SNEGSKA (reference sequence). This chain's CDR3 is CSAPRLAGGQGEQFF. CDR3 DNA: TGCAGTGCCCCCCGCCTAGCGGGAGGGCAGGGTGAGCAGTTCTTC.

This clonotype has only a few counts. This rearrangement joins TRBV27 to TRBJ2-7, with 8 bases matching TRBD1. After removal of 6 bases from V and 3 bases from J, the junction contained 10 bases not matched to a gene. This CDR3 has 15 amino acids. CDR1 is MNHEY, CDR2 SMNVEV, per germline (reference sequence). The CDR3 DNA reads TGTGCCAGCAGAGGACAGGGTTTCCCGGACTACGAGCAGTACTTC. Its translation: CASRGQGFPDYEQYF.

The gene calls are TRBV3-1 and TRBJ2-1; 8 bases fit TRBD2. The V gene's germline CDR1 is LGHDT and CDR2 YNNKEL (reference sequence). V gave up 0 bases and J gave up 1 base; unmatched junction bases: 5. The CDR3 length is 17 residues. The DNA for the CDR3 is TGTGCCAGCAGCCAAGATAATGCGGGGGGATCCTACAATGAGCAGTTCTTC. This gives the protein CASSQDNAGGSYNEQFF.

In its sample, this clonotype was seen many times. The DNA for the CDR3 is TGTGCCAGCAGCTCTTCATATCCGGGACTAGCGGCCACCAATTACTACGAGCAGTACTTC. Translated, it gives CASSSSYPGLAATNYYEQYF. The chain is built from TRBV12-3 or TRBV12-4 and TRBJ2-7; TRBD2 agrees at 11 bases. This CDR3 spans 20 amino acids. V dropped 6 bases and J dropped 3; count of bases not matched to a gene: 22.

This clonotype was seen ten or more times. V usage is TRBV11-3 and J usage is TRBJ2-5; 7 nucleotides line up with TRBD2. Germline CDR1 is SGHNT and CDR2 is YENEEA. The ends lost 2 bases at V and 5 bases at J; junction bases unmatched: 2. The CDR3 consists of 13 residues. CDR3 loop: CASSLKGGETQYF. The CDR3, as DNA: TGTGCCAGCAGCTTAAAGGGAGGGGAGACCCAGTACTTC.

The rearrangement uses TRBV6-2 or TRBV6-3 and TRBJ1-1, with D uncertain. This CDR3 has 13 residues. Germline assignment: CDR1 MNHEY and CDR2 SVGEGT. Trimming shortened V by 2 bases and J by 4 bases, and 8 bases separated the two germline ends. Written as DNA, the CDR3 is TGTGCCAGCAGTTACCGGGGAACCACTGAAGCTTTCTTT. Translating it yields CASSYRGTTEAFF.

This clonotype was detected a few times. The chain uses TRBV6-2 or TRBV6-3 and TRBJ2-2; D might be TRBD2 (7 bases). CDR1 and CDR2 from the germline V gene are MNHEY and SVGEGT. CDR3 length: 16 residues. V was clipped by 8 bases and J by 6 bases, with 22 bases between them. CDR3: CASGYKGGSIAGELFF. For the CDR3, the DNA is TGTGCCAGCGGCTATAAGGGGGGGAGTATTGCCGGGGAGCTGTTTTTT.

CDR3 sequence reads: CASSLAGSDEQYF. In nucleotides, the CDR3 is TGTGCCAGCAGTTTAGCGGGGTCGGACGAGCAGTACTTC. J is TRBJ2-7 and V is TRBV28, with D maybe TRBD2 (6 bases). The germline V and J ends were trimmed by 2 bases and 5 bases, with 10 bases remaining between them. Germline assignment: CDR1 MDHEN and CDR2 SYDVKM. The CDR3 sequence is 13 residues long.

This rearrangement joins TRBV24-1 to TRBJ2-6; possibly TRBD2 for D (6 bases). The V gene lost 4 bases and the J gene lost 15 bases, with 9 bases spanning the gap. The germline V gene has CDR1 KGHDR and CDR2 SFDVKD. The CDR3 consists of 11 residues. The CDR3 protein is CATSEGGALTF. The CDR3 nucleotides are TGTGCCACCAGTGAAGGCGGGGCCCTGACTTTC.

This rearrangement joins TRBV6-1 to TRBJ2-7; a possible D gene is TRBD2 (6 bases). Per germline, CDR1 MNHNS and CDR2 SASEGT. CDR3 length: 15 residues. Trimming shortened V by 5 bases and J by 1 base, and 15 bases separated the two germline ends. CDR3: CASSSRGTTSYEQYF. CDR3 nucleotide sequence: TGTGCCAGCAGTTCCCGCGGGACCACTTCCTACGAGCAGTACTTC.

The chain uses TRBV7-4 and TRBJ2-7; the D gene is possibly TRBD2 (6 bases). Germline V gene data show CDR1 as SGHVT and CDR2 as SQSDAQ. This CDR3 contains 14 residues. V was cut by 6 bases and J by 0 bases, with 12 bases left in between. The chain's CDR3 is CASSSDGSSYEQYF. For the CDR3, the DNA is TGTGCCAGCAGTTCCGACGGGAGCTCCTACGAGCAGTACTTC.

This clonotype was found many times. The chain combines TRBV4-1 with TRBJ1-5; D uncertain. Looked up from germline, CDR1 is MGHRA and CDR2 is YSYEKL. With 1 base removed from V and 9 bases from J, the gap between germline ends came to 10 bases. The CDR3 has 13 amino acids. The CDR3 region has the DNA TGCGCCAGCAGCCAAGGCGAGGGAGCGCCCCAGCATTTT. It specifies CASSQGEGAPQHF.

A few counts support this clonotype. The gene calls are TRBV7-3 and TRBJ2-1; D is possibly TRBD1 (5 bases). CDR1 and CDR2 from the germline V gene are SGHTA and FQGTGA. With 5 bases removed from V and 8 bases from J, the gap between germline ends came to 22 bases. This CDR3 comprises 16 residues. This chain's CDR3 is CASSNPGQGGVDEQFF. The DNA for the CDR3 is TGTGCCAGCAGCAACCCCGGGCAGGGTGGCGTCGATGAGCAGTTCTTC.

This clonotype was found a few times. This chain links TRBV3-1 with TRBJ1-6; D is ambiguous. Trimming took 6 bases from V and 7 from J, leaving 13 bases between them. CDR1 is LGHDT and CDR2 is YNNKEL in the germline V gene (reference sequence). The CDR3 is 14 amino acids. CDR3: CASSRVRGNSPLHF. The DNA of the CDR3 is TGTGCCAGCAGTCGGGTTCGGGGAAATTCACCCCTCCACTTT.

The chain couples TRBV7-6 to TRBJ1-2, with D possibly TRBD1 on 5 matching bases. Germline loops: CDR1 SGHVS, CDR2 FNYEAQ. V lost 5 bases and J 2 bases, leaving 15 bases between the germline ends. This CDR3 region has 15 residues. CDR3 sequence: CASSPEGDRNYGYTF. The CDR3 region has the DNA TGTGCCAGCAGCCCGGAAGGGGATAGAAACTATGGCTACACCTTC.

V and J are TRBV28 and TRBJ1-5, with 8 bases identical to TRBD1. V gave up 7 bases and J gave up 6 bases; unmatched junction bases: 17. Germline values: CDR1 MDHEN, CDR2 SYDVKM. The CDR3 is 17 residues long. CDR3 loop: CASNTNVLQGAGQPQHF. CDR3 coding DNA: TGTGCCAGCAATACTAACGTCCTCCAGGGGGCAGGTCAGCCCCAGCATTTT.

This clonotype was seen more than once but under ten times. The CDR3 protein is CASSASTGELFF. The CDR3 DNA follows: TGTGCCAGCAGCGCCAGCACCGGGGAGCTGTTTTTT. The V call is TRBV11-2, the J call TRBJ2-2; the D is unclear. Deletions cut 5 bases from V and 4 bases from J, with 5 bases between. Germline loops: CDR1 SGHAT, CDR2 FQNNGV. The CDR3 totals 12 residues.

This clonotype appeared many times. CDR3 amino acids: CSASGGLFF. The CDR3 DNA is TGCAGTGCTAGTGGGGGACTGTTTTTT. V usage is TRBV20-1 and J usage is TRBJ1-4; possibly TRBD1 for D (5 bases). CDR1 and CDR2 from the germline V gene are DFQATT and SNEGSKA (reference sequence). Trimming pared 3 bases from V and 13 bases from J, leaving 6 bases between. The CDR3 consists of 9 residues.